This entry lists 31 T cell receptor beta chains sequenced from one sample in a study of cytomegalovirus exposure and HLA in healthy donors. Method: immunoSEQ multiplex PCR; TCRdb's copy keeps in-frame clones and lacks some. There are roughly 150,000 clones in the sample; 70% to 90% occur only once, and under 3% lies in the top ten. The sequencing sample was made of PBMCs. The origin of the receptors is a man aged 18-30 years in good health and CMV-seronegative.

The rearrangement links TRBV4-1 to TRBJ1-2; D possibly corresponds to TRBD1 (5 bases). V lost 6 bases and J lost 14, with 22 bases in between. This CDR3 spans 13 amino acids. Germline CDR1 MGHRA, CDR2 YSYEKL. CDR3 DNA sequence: TGCGCCAGCAGTCATCGGGCCACGGGGGGAGAGACCTTC. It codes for CASSHRATGGETF.

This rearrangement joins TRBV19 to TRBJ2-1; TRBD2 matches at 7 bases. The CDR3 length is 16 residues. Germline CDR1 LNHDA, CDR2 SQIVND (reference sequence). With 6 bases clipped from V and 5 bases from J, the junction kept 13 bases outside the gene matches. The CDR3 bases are TGTGCCAGTAGCGTGGATGCTAGCGGACACAACAATGAGCAGTTCTTC. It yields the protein CASSVDASGHNNEQFF.

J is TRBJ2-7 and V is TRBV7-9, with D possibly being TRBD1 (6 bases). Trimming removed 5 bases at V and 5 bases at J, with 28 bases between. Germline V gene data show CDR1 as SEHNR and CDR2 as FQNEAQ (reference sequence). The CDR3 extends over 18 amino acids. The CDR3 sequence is CASSPGGSSRGILDEQYF. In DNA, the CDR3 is TGTGCCAGCAGCCCTGGGGGCTCGAGCCGAGGTATCCTAGACGAGCAGTACTTC.

CDR3 sequence reads: CASSSGTYTDTQYF. In nucleotides, the CDR3 is TGCGCCAGCAGCTCCGGGACTTACACAGATACGCAGTATTTT. The chain recombines TRBV5-1 with TRBJ2-3, with TRBD2 as a possible D gene (6 bases). Germline CDR1 is SGHRS and CDR2 is YFSETQ. Trimming cost V 3 bases and J 2 bases, with 10 bases left between them. This CDR3 contains 14 residues.

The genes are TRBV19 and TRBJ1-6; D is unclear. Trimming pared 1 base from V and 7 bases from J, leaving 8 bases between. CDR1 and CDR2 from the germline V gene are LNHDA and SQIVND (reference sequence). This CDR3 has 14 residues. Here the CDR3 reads CASSIVRMNSPLHF. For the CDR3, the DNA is TGTGCCAGTAGTATAGTCAGGATGAATTCACCCCTCCACTTT.

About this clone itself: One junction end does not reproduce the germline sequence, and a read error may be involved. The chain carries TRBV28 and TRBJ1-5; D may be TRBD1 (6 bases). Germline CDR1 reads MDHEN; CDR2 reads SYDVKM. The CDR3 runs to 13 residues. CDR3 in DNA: TGTGCCAGCAGCTTTGCTCCGGGGGGCTCTAAGAGTTTT. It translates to CASSFAPGGSKSF.

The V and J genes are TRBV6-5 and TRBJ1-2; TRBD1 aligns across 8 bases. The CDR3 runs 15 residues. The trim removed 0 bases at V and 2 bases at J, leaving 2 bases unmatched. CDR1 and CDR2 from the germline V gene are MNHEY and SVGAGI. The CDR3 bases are TGTGCCAGCAGTTACTCGAGACAGGGGAACTATGGCTACACCTTC. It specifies CASSYSRQGNYGYTF.

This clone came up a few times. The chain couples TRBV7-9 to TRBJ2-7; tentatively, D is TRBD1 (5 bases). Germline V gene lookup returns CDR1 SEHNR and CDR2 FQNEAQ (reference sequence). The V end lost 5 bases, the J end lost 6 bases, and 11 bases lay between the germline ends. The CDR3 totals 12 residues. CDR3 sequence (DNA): TGTGCCAGCAGCCCCCAGGGAACCGAGCAGTACTTC. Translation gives CASSPQGTEQYF.

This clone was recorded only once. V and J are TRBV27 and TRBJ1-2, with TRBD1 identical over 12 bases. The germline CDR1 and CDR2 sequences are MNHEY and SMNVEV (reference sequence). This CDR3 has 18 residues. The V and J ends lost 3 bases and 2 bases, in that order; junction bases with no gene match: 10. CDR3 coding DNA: TGTGCCAGCAGTTTCTCGCGGGGACAGGGGGCAGGAAACTATGGCTACACCTTC. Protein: CASSFSRGQGAGNYGYTF.

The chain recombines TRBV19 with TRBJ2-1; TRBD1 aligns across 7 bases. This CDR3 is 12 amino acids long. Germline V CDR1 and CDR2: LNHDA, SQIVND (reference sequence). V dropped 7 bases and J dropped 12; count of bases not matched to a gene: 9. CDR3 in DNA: TGTGCCAGTACCGGGACAGTCCGCGGGCAGTTCTTC. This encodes CASTGTVRGQFF.

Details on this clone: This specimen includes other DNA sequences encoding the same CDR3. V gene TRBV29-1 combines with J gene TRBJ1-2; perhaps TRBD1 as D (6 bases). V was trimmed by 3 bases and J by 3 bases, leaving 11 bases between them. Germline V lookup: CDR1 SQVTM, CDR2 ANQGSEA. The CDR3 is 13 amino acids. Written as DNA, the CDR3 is TGCAGCGTTGAGGACAGAGTGGACTATGGCTACACCTTC. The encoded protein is CSVEDRVDYGYTF.

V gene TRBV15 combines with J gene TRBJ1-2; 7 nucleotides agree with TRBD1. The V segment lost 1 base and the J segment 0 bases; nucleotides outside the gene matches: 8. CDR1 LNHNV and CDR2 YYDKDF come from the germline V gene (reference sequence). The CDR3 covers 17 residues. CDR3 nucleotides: TGTGCCACCAGCAGAGGGGCCGGGACAGACACTAACTATGGCTACACCTTC. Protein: CATSRGAGTDTNYGYTF.

This chain's CDR3 is CASSGQGLTYEQYV. DNA of the CDR3: TGTGCCAGCAGCGGTCAGGGACTGACCTACGAGCAGTACGTC. This chain uses TRBV28 with TRBJ2-7; TRBD2 is a possible D gene (6 bases). V dropped 6 bases and J dropped 2 bases, with 14 bases sitting between them. Germline CDR1 is MDHEN and CDR2 is SYDVKM. The CDR3 totals 14 residues.

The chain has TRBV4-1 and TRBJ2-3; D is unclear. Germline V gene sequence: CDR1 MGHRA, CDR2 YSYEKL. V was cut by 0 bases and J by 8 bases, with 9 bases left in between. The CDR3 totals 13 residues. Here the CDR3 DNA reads TGCGCCAGCAGCCAAGATCCGTCGCGTACGCAGTATTTT. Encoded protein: CASSQDPSRTQYF.

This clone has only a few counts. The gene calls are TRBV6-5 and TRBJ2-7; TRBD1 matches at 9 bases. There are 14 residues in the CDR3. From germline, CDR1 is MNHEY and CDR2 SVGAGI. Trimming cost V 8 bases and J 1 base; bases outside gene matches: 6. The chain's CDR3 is CASENRGQSYEQYF. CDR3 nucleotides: TGTGCCAGCGAGAACAGGGGGCAATCCTACGAGCAGTACTTC.

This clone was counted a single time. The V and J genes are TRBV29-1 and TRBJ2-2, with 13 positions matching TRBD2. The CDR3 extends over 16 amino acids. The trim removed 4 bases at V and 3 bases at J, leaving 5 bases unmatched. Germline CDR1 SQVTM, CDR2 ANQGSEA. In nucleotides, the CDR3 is TGCAGCGTTGGAGAAGGACTAGCGGGGGACACCGGGGAGCTGTTTTTT. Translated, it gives CSVGEGLAGDTGELFF.

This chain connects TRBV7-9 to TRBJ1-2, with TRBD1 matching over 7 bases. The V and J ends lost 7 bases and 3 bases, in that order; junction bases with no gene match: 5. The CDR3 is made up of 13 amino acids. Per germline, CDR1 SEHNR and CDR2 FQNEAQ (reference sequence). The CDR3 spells CASTGQDDYGYTF. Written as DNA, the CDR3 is TGTGCCAGCACCGGACAGGACGACTATGGCTACACCTTC. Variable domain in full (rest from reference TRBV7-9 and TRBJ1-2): DTGVSQNPRHKITKRGQNVTFRCDPISEHNRLYWYRQTLGQGPEFLTYFQNEAQLEKSRLLSDRFSAERPKGSFSTLEIQRTEQGDSAMYLCASTGQDDYGYTFGSGTRLTVV.

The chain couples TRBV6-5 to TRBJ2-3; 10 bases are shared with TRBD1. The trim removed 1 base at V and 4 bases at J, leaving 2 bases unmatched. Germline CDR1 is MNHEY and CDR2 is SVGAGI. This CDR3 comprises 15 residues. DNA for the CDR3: TGTGCCAGCAGTTACTTGACAGGGGGCGCAGATACGCAGTATTTT. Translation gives CASSYLTGGADTQYF.

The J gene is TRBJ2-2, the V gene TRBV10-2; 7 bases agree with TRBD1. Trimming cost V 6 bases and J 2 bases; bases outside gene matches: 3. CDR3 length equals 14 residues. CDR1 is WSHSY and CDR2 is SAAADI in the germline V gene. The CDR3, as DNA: TGCGCCAGCAGGGACAGGTCAAACACCGGGGAGCTGTTTTTT. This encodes CASRDRSNTGELFF.

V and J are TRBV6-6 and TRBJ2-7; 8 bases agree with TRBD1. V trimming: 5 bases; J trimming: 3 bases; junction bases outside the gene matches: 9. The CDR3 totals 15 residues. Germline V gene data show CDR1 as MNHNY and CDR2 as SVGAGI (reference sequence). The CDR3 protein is CASSQASTGGYEQYV. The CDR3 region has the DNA TGTGCCAGCAGTCAAGCGTCCACAGGGGGCTACGAGCAGTACGTC.

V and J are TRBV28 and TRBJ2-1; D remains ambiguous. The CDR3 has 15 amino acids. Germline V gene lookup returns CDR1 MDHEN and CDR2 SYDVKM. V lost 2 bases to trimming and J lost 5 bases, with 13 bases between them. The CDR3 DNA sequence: TGTGCCAGCAGTTTAGTACTACCCAGTGACAATGAGCAGTTCTTC. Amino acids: CASSLVLPSDNEQFF.

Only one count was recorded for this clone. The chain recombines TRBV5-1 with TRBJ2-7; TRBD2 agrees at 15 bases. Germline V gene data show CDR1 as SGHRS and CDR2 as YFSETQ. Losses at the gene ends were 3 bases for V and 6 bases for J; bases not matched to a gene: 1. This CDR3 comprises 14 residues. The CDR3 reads CASSSGLAGGEQYF. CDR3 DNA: TGCGCCAGCAGCTCGGGACTAGCGGGGGGCGAGCAGTACTTC.

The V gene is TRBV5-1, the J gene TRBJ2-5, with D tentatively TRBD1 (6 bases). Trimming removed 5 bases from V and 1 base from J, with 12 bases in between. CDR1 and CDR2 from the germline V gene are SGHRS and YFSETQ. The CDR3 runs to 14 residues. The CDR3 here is CASRIGQLQETQYF. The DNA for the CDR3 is TGCGCCAGCAGAATCGGACAGCTCCAAGAGACCCAGTACTTC.

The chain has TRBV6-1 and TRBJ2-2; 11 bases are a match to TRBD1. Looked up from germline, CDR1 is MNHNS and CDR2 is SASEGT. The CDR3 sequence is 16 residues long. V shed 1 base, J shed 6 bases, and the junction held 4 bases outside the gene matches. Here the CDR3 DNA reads TGTGCCAGCAGTGAAGAGGACAGGGGGCTGGCCGGGGAGCTGTTTTTT. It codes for CASSEEDRGLAGELFF.

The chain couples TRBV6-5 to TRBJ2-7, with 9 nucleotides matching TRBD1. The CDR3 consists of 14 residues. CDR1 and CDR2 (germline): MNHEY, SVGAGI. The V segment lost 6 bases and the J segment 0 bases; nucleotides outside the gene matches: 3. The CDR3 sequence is CASSRDRDSYEQYF. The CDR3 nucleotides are TGTGCCAGCAGCCGGGACAGGGACTCCTACGAGCAGTACTTC.

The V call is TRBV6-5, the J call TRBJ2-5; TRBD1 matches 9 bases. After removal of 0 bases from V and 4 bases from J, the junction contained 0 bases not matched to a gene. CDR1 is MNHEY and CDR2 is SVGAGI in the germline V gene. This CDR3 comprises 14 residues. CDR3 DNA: TGTGCCAGCAGTTACTCGACAGGGGGAGAGACCCAGTACTTC. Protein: CASSYSTGGETQYF.

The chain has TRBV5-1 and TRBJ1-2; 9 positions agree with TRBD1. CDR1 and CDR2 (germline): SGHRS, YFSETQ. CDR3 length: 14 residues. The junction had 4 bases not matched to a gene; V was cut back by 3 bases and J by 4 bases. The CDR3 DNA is TGCGCCAGCAGCTCGGGACAGGGCGGCTATGGCTACACCTTC. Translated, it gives CASSSGQGGYGYTF. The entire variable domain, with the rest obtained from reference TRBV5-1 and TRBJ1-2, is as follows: KAGVTQTPRYLIKTRGQQVTLSCSPISGHRSVSWYQQTPGQGLQFLFEYFSETQRNKGNFPGRFSGRQFSNSRSEMNVSTLELGDSALYLCASSSGQGGYGYTFGSGTRLTVV.

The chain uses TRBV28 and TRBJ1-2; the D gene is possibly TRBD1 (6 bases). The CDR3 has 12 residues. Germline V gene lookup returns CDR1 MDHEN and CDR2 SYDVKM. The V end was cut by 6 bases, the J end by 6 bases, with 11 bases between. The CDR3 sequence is CASRYRDDGYTF. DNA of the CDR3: TGTGCCAGCAGGTACAGGGACGATGGCTACACCTTC.

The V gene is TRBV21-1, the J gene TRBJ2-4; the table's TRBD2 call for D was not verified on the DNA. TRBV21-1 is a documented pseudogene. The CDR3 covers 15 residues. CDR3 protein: CASSKGAGSKNIQYF. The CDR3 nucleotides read TGTGCCAGCAGCAAAGGTGCGGGGTCCAAAAACATTCAGTACTTC.

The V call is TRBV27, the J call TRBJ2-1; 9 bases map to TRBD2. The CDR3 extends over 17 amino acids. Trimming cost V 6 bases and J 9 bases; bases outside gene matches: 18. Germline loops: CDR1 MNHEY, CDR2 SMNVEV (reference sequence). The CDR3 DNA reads TGTGCCAGCAGACCCGATCTAGCGGGGATACCGAGTGGTGAGCAGTTCTTC. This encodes CASRPDLAGIPSGEQFF.

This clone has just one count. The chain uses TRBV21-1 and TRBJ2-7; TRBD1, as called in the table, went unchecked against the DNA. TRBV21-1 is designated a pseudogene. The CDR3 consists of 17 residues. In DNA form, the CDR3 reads TGTGCCAGCAGCAAAAGTGGGAGCAGGGGTGACTGGTACGAGCAGTACGTC. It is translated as CASSKSGSRGDWYEQYV.